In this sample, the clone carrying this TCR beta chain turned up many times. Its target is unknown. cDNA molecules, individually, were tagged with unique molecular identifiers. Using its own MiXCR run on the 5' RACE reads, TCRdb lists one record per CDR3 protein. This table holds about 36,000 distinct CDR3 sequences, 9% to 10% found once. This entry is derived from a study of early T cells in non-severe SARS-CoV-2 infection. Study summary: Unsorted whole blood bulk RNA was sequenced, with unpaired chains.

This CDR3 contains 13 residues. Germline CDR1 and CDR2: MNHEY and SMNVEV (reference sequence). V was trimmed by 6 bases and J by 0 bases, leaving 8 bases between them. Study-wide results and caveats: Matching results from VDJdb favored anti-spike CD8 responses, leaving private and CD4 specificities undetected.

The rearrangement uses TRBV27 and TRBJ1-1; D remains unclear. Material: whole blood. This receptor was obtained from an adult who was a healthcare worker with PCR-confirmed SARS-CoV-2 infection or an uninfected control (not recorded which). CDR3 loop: CASRWTMNTEAFF. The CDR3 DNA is TGTGCCAGCAGATGGACCATGAACACTGAAGCTTTCTTT.